The 23 T cell receptor beta chains below come from one sample, sequenced in a study of cytomegalovirus exposure and HLA in healthy donors listed by TCRdb under 2017. Libraries were made using the immunoSEQ multiplex PCR assay. A mixture of 60 forward primers for TCR Vbeta segments and 13 reverse primers for TCR Jbeta segments was used in the multiplex PCR. Sourced from immuneACCESS, this table was stored by TCRdb with only in-frame sequences that have V and J called. A share of the clones is absent; for the studies checked, an unresolved V gene accounts for under half, and the remainder has no known explanation. The sample yields roughly 120,000 clones; about 80% were counted once. 2.5% to 3% of the sample goes to the ten largest clones. Sequencing was carried out using PBMCs. The receptors come from a man younger than 40 in good health and CMV-seronegative.

The V call is TRBV7-2, the J call TRBJ2-5, with 7 bases aligning to TRBD1. V lost 4 bases and J lost 3; bases outside the gene matches: 5. CDR1 is SGHTA, CDR2 FQGNSA, per germline. The CDR3 runs to 14 residues. CDR3 nucleotide sequence: TGTGCCAGCAGCTCGGGACAGATTAAAGAGACCCAGTACTTC. Amino acid sequence: CASSSGQIKETQYF.

The rearrangement joins TRBV11-2 to TRBJ2-7; a weak D match, TRBD2 (6 bases). The ends were cut back, 6 bases at V and 1 base at J, with 16 bases in the middle. The length of the CDR3 is 15 residues. Per the germline V gene, CDR1 is SGHAT and CDR2 is FQNNGV. CDR3 in amino acids: CASRSTAGVSYEQYF. As DNA, the CDR3 is TGTGCCAGCAGATCCACAGCGGGCGTATCCTACGAGCAGTACTTC. The whole variable domain, remainder taken from reference TRBV11-2 and TRBJ2-7, is EAGVAQSPRYKIIEKRQSVAFWCNPISGHATLYWYQQILGQGPKLLIQFQNNGVVDDSQLPKDRFSAERLKGVDSTLKIQPAKLEDSAVYLCASRSTAGVSYEQYFGPGTRLTVT.

A single count supports this clone. The chain joins TRBV2 to TRBJ2-7; maybe TRBD1 (6 bases). V was cut by 2 bases and J by 4 bases, with 15 bases left in between. The CDR3 has 15 amino acids. The V gene's germline CDR1 is SNHLY and CDR2 FYNNEI. The chain's CDR3 is CASSESPVTGYEQYF. The CDR3 nucleotides are TGTGCCAGCAGTGAAAGCCCCGTGACAGGTTACGAGCAGTACTTC.

V is TRBV2 and J is TRBJ1-3; D is unclear. Germline V gene data show CDR1 as SNHLY and CDR2 as FYNNEI. CDR3 length: 13 amino acids. Trimming stripped 10 bases from V and 4 bases from J, with 14 bases between. The CDR3 spells CATYRTPGNTIYF. In DNA form, the CDR3 reads TGTGCCACCTACCGAACGCCAGGAAACACCATATATTTT.

Only a few counts were recorded for this clone. CDR3 sequence reads: CASSYPGVRDQPQHF. The CDR3 region has the DNA TGTGCCAGCAGTTACCCGGGGGTCAGGGATCAGCCCCAGCATTTT. The genes are TRBV6-6 and TRBJ1-5; D is perhaps TRBD1 (5 bases). V was cut by 2 bases and J by 5 bases, with 13 bases left in between. Germline loops: CDR1 MNHNY, CDR2 SVGAGI (reference sequence). The CDR3 consists of 15 residues.

The chain has TRBV27 and TRBJ2-3; 10 nucleotides agree with TRBD1. V was pared by 6 bases and J by 1 base, with 7 bases of the junction left unmatched. In germline, CDR1 is MNHEY, CDR2 SMNVEV (reference sequence). This CDR3 is 16 amino acids long. The CDR3 region is CASSVDRGFGTDTQYF. For the CDR3, the DNA is TGTGCCAGCAGCGTGGACAGGGGGTTTGGCACAGATACGCAGTATTTT.

This chain joins TRBV7-2 and TRBJ2-3; 8 positions agree with TRBD1. The V gene's germline CDR1 is SGHTA and CDR2 FQGNSA. J gave up 5 bases and V 2 bases, and 9 bases lay outside the gene matches. The CDR3 spans 16 residues. The CDR3 nucleotides are TGTGCCAGCAGCTTACTCTTTGGACAGGGTTTAGATACGCAGTATTTT. Amino acid sequence: CASSLLFGQGLDTQYF.

This chain joins TRBV4-2 and TRBJ2-5; tentative D call: TRBD1 (5 bases). The CDR3 has 13 residues. The V gene lost 4 bases and the J gene lost 5 bases, with 11 bases spanning the gap. Germline V gene sequence: CDR1 LGHNA, CDR2 YNFKEQ. The CDR3 loop is CASSPGALETQYF. The CDR3 bases are TGTGCCAGCAGCCCTGGGGCTCTGGAGACCCAGTACTTC.

This clone was picked up a small number of times. The gene calls are TRBV6-5 and TRBJ2-7; maybe TRBD1 (6 bases). This CDR3 is 16 amino acids long. V lost 0 bases and J lost 1, with 13 bases in between. Germline CDR1 reads MNHEY; CDR2 reads SVGAGI. The CDR3 sequence is CASSYSETRGSYEQYF. The CDR3 DNA is TGTGCCAGCAGTTACTCCGAAACGAGGGGGTCCTACGAGCAGTACTTC.

V usage is TRBV6-5 and J usage is TRBJ1-3; 8 bases align to TRBD1. This CDR3 is built from 14 residues. V trimming: 5 bases; J trimming: 4 bases; junction bases outside the gene matches: 4. Germline loops: CDR1 MNHEY, CDR2 SVGAGI. CDR3 DNA: TGTGCCAGCAGTATCAGGGGGCCGGGAAACACCATATATTTT. Translation: CASSIRGPGNTIYF.

The chain carries TRBV13 and TRBJ2-2; 11 bases are a match to TRBD2. Trimming cost V 3 bases and J 4 bases; bases outside gene matches: 7. Germline V CDR1 and CDR2: PRHDT, FYEKMQ (reference sequence). The length of the CDR3 is 17 residues. The CDR3 DNA reads TGTGCCAGCAGCTTCTTACTAGCGGGAGCGGGCACCGGGGAGCTGTTTTTT. Encoded protein: CASSFLLAGAGTGELFF.

The chain is built from TRBV15 and TRBJ2-7; D is unclear. The V gene's germline CDR1 is LNHNV and CDR2 YYDKDF (reference sequence). The CDR3 runs 18 residues. The V gene lost 0 bases and the J gene lost 5 bases, with 23 bases spanning the gap. For the CDR3, the DNA is TGTGCCACCAGCAGAGATTTGGGCAGTCTATTGTCCTCTAACGAGCAGTACTTC. It yields the protein CATSRDLGSLLSSNEQYF.

This chain joins TRBV4-3 and TRBJ2-7, with 9 bases lining up with TRBD2. This CDR3 region has 19 residues. V was pared by 1 base and J by 1 base, with 14 bases of the junction left unmatched. CDR1 and CDR2 from the germline V gene are LGHNA and YSLEER. CDR3: CASSQGLSPGAGGSYEQYF. CDR3 coding DNA: TGCGCCAGCAGCCAAGGTTTGTCTCCTGGAGCGGGAGGTTCCTACGAGCAGTACTTC.

The V call is TRBV12-1, the J call TRBJ1-5; TRBD1, the D gene given by the table, was not confirmed from the DNA. TRBV12-1 is termed a pseudogene. This CDR3 is built from 16 residues. CDR3 sequence reads: CASSFACRAGRQPQHF. The CDR3 nucleotides read TGTGCCAGCAGCTTTGCTTGTCGGGCAGGGCGTCAGCCCCAGCATTTT.

Only one count was recorded for this clone. The V and J genes are TRBV9 and TRBJ2-2, with D unclear. Germline V gives CDR1 SGDLS, CDR2 YYNGEE. The CDR3 is made up of 13 amino acids. The V end was cut by 0 bases, the J end by 3 bases, with 3 bases between. The CDR3 here is CASSVAYTGELFF. The CDR3 bases are TGTGCCAGCAGCGTAGCTTACACCGGGGAGCTGTTTTTT.

This chain joins TRBV29-1 and TRBJ1-1; D perhaps matches TRBD1 (6 bases). Looked up from germline, CDR1 is SQVTM and CDR2 is ANQGSEA. The CDR3 covers 15 residues. V was pared by 0 bases and J by 4 bases, with 15 bases between. CDR3 coding DNA: TGCAGCGTTGAAGATCTAGTACAAGGGGGCACTGAAGCTTTCTTT. Its protein product is CSVEDLVQGGTEAFF.

V usage is TRBV6-6 and J usage is TRBJ1-5, with D unclear. V was clipped by 6 bases and J by 5 bases, with 17 bases between them. CDR3 size: 15 residues. Per the germline V gene, CDR1 is MNHNY and CDR2 is SVGAGI (reference sequence). The CDR3 DNA follows: TGTGCCAGCAGACTAAATGGGAGGGAGGATCAGCCCCAGCATTTT. Translation gives CASRLNGREDQPQHF.

The V and J genes are TRBV7-9 and TRBJ1-2, with 11 bases aligning to TRBD1. The length of the CDR3 is 16 residues. The trim removed 5 bases at V and 6 bases at J, leaving 11 bases unmatched. Germline CDR1 and CDR2: SEHNR and FQNEAQ (reference sequence). The CDR3 sequence: CASSPRTGGLRDGYTF. The CDR3 region has the DNA TGTGCCAGCAGCCCCCGGACAGGGGGCCTGAGGGATGGCTACACCTTC.

The chain has TRBV7-2 and TRBJ2-3, with 11 bases that match TRBD2. V dropped 1 base and J dropped 3; count of bases not matched to a gene: 6. Germline loops: CDR1 SGHTA, CDR2 FQGNSA. The CDR3 is 17 residues long. The CDR3: CASSLDPLAGGTDTQYF. The CDR3 DNA reads as TGTGCCAGCAGCTTAGACCCCCTAGCGGGAGGAACAGATACGCAGTATTTT.

The gene calls are TRBV27 and TRBJ2-7; a weak D match, TRBD1 (5 bases). The CDR3 runs to 15 residues. Per the germline V gene, CDR1 is MNHEY and CDR2 is SMNVEV (reference sequence). V gave up 3 bases and J gave up 0 bases, with 12 bases separating them. CDR3 DNA: TGTGCCAGCAGTTTCGACAGCCTGAGCTCCTACGAGCAGTACTTC. As protein: CASSFDSLSSYEQYF.

V is TRBV9 and J is TRBJ1-2; D is ambiguous. This CDR3 region has 15 residues. The V gene lost 2 bases and the J gene lost 4 bases, with 15 bases spanning the gap. Germline V CDR1 and CDR2: SGDLS, YYNGEE. This chain's CDR3 is CASSVGSARGYGYTF. The CDR3 nucleotides read TGTGCCAGCAGCGTTGGGTCGGCGCGAGGCTATGGCTACACCTTC.

The rearrangement links TRBV5-6 to TRBJ2-7; 13 nucleotides agree with TRBD2. J gave up 5 bases and V 4 bases, and 12 bases lay outside the gene matches. The CDR3 covers 17 residues. Germline CDR1 is SGHDT and CDR2 is YYEEEE. CDR3 nucleotide sequence: TGTGCCAGCAGCCACACCCCACTAGCGGGAGGGGATAACGAGCAGTACTTC. Protein sequence: CASSHTPLAGGDNEQYF.

This rearrangement joins TRBV13 to TRBJ1-2; D uncertain. Between the trimmed V and J ends, which lost 3 bases and 4 bases, there was a span of 9 bases. CDR1 and CDR2 (germline): PRHDT, FYEKMQ (reference sequence). The length of the CDR3 is 13 residues. CDR3 nucleotides: TGTGCCAGCAGCTTGGGGAGCGGCTATGGCTACACCTTC. Translating gives CASSLGSGYGYTF.